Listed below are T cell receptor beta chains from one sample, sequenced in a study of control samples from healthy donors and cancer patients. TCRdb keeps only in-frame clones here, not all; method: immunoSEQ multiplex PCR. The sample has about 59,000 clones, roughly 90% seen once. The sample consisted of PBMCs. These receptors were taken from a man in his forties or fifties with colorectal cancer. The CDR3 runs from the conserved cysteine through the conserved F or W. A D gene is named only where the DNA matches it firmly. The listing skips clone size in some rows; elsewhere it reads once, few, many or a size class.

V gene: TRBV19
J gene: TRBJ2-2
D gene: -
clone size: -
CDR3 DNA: TGTGCCAGTAGTAGAAGCAGGGGCTACACCGGGGAGCTGTTTTTT
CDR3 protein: CASSRSRGYTGELFF

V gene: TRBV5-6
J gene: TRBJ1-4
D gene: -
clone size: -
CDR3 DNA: TGTGCCAGCAGCTTGTATGCGGGGGCTGTAGGTGAAAAACTGTTTTTT
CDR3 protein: CASSLYAGAVGEKLFF

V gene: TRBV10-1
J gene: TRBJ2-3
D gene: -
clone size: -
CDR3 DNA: TGCGCCAGCAGTGACTCCCCATACTCAGGCACAGATACGCAGTATTTT
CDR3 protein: CASSDSPYSGTDTQYF

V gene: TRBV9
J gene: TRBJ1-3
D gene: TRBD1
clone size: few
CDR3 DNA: TGTGCCAGCAGCGTACCTCGGACAGGGGGAAACACCATATATTTT
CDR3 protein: CASSVPRTGGNTIYF

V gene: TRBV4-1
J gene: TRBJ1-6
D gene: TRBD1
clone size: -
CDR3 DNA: TGCGCCAGCAGCCAGGGACAGGGGTTTTACACCCTCCACTTT
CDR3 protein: CASSQGQGFYTLHF

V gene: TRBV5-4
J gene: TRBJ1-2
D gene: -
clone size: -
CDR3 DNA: TGTGCCAGCAGGCGGGACTCTTGGAGTCACTATGGCTACACCTTC
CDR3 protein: CASRRDSWSHYGYTF

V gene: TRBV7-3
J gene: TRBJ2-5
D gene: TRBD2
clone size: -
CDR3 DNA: TGTGCCAGCAGCCCTAATCGAGCGGGGGGGATCCGAGAGACCCAGTACTTC
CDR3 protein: CASSPNRAGGIRETQYF

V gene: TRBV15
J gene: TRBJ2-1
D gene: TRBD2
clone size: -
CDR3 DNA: TGTGCCACCAGCAGAGAGGGACTAACGACCTATCCCTACAATGAGCAGTTCTTC
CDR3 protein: CATSREGLTTYPYNEQFF

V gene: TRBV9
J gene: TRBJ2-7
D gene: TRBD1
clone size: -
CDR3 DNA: TGTGCCAGCAGCGTAGGGGAGACAGGGGTGTACGAGCAGTACTTC
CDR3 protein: CASSVGETGVYEQYF

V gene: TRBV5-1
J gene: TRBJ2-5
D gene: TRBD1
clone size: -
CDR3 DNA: TGCGCCAGCAGCCCGGACAGGGTCGAGACCCAGTACTTC
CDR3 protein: CASSPDRVETQYF

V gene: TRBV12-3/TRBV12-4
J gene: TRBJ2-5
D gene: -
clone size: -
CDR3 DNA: TGTGCCAGCAGCCTTACCCATCAAGAGACCCAGTACTTC
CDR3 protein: CASSLTHQETQYF

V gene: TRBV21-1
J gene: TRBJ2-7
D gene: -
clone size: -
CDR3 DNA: TGTGCCAGCAGCAGACGAACAGGGCGCGAGCAGTACTTC
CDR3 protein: CASSRRTGREQYF

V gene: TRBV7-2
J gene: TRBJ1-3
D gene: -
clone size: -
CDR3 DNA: TGTGCCAGCAGCTTAGTTCCCGGAAACACCATATATTTT
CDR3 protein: CASSLVPGNTIYF

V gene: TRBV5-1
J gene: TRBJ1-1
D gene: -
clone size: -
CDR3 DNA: TGCGCCAGCAGCTTGGCGGACGGTGAAGCTTTCTTT
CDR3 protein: CASSLADGEAFF

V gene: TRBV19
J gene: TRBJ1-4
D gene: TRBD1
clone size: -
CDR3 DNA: TGTGCCAGTAGCTGGACAGGGGGAAATGAAAAACTGTTTTTT
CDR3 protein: CASSWTGGNEKLFF

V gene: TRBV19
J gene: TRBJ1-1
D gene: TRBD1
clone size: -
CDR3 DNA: TGTGCCAGTAGTTTACAGGGGAGCGCTGAGGCTTTCTTT
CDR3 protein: CASSLQGSAEAFF

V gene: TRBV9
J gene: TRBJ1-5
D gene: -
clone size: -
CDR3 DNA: TGTGCCAGCAGCGTAGGGGCTTTAGGAAATCAGCCCCAGCATTTT
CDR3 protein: CASSVGALGNQPQHF

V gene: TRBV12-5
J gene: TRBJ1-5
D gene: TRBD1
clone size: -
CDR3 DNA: TGTGCTAGTGGTTCGGGGACAGGGGGCAATCAGCCCCAGCATTTT
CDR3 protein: CASGSGTGGNQPQHF

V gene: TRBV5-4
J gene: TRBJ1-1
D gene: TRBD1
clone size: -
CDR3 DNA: TGTGCCAGCAGCTTGGAAGCTAGGGGGCCGTCTAGGACTGAAGCTTTCTTT
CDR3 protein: CASSLEARGPSRTEAFF

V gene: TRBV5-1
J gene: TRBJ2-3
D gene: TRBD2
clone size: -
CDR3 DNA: TGCGCCAGCAGCCCCGGGTCTAGCGGGGGAGGCCTCACAGATACGCAGTATTTT
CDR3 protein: CASSPGSSGGGLTDTQYF

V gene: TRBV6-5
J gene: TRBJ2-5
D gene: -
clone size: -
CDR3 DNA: TGTGCCAGCAGTTACTCGAGGCAGGGAGTGGAGACCCAGTACTTC
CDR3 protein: CASSYSRQGVETQYF

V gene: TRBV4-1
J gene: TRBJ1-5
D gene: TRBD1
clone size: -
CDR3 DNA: TGCGCCAGCAGCCAAGGCTCCGGGACAGGGGGACAGCCCCAGCATTTT
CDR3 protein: CASSQGSGTGGQPQHF

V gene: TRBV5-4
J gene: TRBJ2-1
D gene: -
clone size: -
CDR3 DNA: TGTGCCAGCAGCCCCCGACGAGAGGGGACCCACAATGAGCAGTTCTTC
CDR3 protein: CASSPRREGTHNEQFF

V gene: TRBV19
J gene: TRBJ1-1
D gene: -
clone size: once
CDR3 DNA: TGTGCCAGTAGGGGGCAGGGTATGAACACTGAAGCTTTCTTT
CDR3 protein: CASRGQGMNTEAFF

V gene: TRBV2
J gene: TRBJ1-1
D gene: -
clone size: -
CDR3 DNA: TGTGCCAGCCTGGGCCAGTTGACTGAAGCTTTCTTT
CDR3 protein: CASLGQLTEAFF

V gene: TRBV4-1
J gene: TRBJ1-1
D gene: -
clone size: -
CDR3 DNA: TGCGCCAGCAGCCAACCTTTCACACAACTTGAAGCTTTCTTT
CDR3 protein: CASSQPFTQLEAFF

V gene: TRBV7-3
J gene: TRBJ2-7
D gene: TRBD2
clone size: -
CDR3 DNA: TGTGCCAGCAGCCGGACTAGCGGGGGTGTCTACGAGCAGTACTTC
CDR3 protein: CASSRTSGGVYEQYF

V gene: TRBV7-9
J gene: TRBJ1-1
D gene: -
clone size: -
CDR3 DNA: TGTGCCAGCACCTCTTTAGGGGGACTCATGAACACTGAAGCTTTCTTT
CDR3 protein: CASTSLGGLMNTEAFF

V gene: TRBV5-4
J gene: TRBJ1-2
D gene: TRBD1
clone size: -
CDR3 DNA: TGTGCCAGCAGCCCAGCCGTCGGGGACAGGACTGGCTACACCTTC
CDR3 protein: CASSPAVGDRTGYTF

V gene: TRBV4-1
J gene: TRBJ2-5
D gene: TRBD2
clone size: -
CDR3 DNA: TGCGCCAGCAGCCAAGATCGAGCGGGGTATACCCAGTACTTC
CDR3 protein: CASSQDRAGYTQYF

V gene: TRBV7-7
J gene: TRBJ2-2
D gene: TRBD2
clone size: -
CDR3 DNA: TGTGCCAGCAGCCTAGCGGGGGGAACCACCGGGGAGCTGTTTTTT
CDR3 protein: CASSLAGGTTGELFF

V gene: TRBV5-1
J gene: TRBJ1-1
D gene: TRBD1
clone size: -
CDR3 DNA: TGCGCCAGCAGCGCAACCTACAGGGGGGACACTGAAGCTTTCTTT
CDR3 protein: CASSATYRGDTEAFF

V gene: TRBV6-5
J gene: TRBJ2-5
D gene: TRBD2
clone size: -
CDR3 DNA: TGTGCCAGCAGTACCCGACTAGCGGAGACCCAGTACTTC
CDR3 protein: CASSTRLAETQYF

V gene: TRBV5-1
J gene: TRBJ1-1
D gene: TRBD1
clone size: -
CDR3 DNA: TGCGCCAGCAGCCGGGTCCCGGGACAGGGAATGAACACTGAAGCTTTCTTT
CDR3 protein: CASSRVPGQGMNTEAFF

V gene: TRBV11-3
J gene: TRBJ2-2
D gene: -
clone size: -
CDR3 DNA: TGTGCCAGCAGCTTAGAGACGGGATCCCGGGAGCTGTTTTTT
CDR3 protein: CASSLETGSRELFF

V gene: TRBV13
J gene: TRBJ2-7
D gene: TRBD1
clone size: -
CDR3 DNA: TGTGCCAGCAGCTACCCCGGGACAGGGATGGATGAGCAGTACTTC
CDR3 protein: CASSYPGTGMDEQYF

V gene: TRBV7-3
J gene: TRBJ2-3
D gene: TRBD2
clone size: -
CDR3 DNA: TGTGCCAGCAGCCCGGGACTAGCGGCAGATACGCAGTATTTT
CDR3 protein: CASSPGLAADTQYF

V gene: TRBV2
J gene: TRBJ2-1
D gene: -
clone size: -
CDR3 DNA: TGTGCCAGCAGTGACGAAGGGGGGGCCTACAATGAGCAGTTCTTC
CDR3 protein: CASSDEGGAYNEQFF

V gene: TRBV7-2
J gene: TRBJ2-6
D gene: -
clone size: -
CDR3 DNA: TGTGCCAGCAGCTCCTTCTCTGGGGCCAACGTCCTGACTTTC
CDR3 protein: CASSSFSGANVLTF

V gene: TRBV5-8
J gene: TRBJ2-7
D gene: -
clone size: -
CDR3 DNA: TGTGCCAGCAGCTTGGGTTCGCCAGGGATGCCCTACGAGCAGTACTTC
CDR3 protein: CASSLGSPGMPYEQYF

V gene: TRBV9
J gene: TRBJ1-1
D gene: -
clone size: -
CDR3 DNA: TGTGCCAGCAGCGTATCGGGGGCCTCTTACACTGAAGCTTTCTTT
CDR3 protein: CASSVSGASYTEAFF

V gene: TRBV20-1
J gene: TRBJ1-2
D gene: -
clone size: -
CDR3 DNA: TGCAGTGCTAGAGCCCCTACCTTC
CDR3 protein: CSARAPTF

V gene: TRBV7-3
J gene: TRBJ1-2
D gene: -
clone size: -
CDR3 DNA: TGTGCCAGCAGCCCTGGCACAGGGGGCTACACCTTC
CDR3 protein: CASSPGTGGYTF

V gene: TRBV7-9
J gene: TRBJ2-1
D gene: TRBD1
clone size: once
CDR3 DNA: TGTGCCAGCAGCTTAAGTGTAGGACAGGGCTACAATGAGCAGTTCTTC
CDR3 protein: CASSLSVGQGYNEQFF

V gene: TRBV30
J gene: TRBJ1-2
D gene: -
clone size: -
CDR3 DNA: TGTGCCTGGATTGCGGCCTTCTATGGCTACACCTTC
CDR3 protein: CAWIAAFYGYTF

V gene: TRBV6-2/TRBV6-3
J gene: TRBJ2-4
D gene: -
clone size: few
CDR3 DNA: TGTGCCAGCAGTCCATCCGGACAAGAGAACATTCAGTACTTC
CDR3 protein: CASSPSGQENIQYF

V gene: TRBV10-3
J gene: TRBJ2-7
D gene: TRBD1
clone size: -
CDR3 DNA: TGTGCCACCCTACCGACAGGGAGTAGCTACGAGCAGTACTTC
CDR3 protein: CATLPTGSSYEQYF

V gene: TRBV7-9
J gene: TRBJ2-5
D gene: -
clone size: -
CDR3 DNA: TGTGCCAGCAGCACCGGGGTCCACCAAGAGACCCAGTACTTC
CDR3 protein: CASSTGVHQETQYF

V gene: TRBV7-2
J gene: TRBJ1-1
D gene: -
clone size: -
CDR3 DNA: TGTGCCAGCAGCTTAGTCGCAGTGAACACTGAAGCTTTCTTT
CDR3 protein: CASSLVAVNTEAFF